The clone carrying this T cell receptor (beta chain) is medium-sized. Its matching antigen is unknown. The CDR3 goes on 3 residues after the read ends, and that part is filled in from the germline J gene. Different DNA sequences within this sample yield the same CDR3. The CDR3 is 15 residues long. Germline V gene data show CDR1 as SNHLY and CDR2 as FYNNEI. The J segment lost 1 base and the V segment lost 6 bases, leaving 7 bases of the junction unmatched. The data are from a study of T cell clonality in common variable immunodeficiency. Repertoires were generated with immunoSEQ multiplex PCR, while TCRdb's copy carries only in-frame clones and drops some. The table records tens of thousands of clones without singletons, the ten largest covering approximately 2%. Findings and limits, study-wide: Patient heterogeneity in the CVID cohort limited correlations between repertoire features and clinical complications.

Sequencing input: peripheral blood mononuclear cells. This chain uses TRBV2 with TRBJ2-7; TRBD1 agrees at 9 bases. The clonotype comes from a person aged 18-70 years in good health. The CDR3 sequence is CASRVDRGLSYEQYF. The DNA read from the CDR3 is TGTGCCAGCAGGGTGGACAGGGGACTATCCTACGAG.